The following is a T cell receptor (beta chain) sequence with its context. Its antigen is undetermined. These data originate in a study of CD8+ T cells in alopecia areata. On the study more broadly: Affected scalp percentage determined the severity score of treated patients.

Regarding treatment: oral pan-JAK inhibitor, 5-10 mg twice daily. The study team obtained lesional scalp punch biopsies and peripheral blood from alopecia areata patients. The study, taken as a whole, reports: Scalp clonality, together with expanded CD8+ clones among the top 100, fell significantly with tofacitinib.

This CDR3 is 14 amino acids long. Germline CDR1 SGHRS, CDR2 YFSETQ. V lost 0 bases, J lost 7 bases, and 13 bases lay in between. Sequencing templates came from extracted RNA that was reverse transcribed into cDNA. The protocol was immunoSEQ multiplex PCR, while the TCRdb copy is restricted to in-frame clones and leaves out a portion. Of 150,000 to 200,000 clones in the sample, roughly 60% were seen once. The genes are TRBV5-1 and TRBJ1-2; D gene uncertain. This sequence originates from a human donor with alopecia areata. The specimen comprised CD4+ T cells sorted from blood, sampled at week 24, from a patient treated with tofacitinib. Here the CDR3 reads CASSLEPALGGYTF. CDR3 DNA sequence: TGCGCCAGCAGCTTGGAGCCGGCTCTTGGTGGCTACACCTTC.